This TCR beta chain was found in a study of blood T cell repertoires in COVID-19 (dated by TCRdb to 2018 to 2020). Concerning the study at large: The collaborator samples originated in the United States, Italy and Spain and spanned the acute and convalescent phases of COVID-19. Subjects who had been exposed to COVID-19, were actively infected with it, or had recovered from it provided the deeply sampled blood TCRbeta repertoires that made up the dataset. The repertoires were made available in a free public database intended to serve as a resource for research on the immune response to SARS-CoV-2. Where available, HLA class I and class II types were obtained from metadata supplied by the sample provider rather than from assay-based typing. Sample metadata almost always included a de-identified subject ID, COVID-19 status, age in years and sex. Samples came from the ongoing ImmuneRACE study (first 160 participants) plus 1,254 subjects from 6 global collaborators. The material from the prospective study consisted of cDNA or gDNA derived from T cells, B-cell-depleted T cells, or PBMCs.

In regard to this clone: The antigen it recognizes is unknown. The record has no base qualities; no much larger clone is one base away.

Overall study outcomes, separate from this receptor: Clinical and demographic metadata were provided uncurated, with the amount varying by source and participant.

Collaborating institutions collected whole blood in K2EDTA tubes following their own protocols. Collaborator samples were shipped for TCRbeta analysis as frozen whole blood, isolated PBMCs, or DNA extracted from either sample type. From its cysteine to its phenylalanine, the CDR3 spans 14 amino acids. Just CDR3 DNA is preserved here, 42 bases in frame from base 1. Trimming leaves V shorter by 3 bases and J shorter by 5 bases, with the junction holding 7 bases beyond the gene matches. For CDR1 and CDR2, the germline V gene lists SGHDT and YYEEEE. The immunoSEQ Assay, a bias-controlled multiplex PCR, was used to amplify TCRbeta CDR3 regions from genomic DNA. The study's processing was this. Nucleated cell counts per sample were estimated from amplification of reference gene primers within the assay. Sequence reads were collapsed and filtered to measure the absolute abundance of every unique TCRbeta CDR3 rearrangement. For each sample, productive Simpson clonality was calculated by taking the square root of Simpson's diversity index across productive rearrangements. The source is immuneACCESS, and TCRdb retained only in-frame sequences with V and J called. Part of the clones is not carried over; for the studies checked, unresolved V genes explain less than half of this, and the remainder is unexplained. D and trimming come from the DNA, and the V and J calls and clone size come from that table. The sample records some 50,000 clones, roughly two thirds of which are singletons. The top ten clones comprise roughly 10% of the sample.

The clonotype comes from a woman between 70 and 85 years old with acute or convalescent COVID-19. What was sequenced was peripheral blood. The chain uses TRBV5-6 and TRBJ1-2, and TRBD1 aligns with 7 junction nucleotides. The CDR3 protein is CASSWGTAFYGYTF. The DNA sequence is TGTGCCAGCAGCTGGGGGACAGCTTTTTATGGCTACACCTTC.